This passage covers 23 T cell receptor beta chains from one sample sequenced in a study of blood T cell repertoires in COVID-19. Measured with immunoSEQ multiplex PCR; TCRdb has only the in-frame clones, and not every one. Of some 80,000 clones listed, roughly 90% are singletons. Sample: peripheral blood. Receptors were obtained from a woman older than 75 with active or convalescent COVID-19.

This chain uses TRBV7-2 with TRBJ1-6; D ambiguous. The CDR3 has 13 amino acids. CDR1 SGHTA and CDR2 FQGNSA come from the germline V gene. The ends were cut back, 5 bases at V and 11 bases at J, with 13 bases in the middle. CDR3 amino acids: CASSPSWATPLHF. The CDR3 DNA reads TGTGCCAGCAGCCCTTCCTGGGCTACACCCCTCCACTTT.

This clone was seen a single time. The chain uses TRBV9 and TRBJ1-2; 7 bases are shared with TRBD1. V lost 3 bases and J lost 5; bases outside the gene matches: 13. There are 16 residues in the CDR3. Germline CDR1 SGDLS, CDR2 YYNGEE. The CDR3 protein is CASSGTRDSFGYGYTF. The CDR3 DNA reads TGTGCCAGCAGCGGCACCAGGGACAGCTTTGGTTATGGCTACACCTTC.

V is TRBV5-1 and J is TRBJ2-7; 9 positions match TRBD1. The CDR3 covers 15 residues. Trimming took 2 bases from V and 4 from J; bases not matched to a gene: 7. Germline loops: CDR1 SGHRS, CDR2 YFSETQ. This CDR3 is CASSFTGGQAYEQYF. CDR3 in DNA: TGCGCCAGCAGCTTCACAGGGGGCCAGGCTTACGAGCAGTACTTC.

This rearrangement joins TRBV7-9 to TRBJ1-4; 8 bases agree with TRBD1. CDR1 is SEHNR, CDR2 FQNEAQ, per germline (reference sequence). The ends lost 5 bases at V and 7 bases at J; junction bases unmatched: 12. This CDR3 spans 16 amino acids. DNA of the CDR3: TGTGCCAGCAGCCCGGGTGGGCAGGGGGCGGTTGAAAAACTGTTTTTT. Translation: CASSPGGQGAVEKLFF. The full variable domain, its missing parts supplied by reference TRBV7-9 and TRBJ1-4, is DTGVSQNPRHKITKRGQNVTFRCDPISEHNRLYWYRQTLGQGPEFLTYFQNEAQLEKSRLLSDRFSAERPKGSFSTLEIQRTEQGDSAMYLCASSPGGQGAVEKLFFGSGTQLSVL.

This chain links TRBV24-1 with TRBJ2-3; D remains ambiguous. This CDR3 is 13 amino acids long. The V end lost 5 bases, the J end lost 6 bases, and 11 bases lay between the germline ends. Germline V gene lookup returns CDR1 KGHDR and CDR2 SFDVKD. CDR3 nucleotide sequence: TGTGCCACCAGTGGGCCTCCTAGGGATACGCAGTATTTT. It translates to CATSGPPRDTQYF.

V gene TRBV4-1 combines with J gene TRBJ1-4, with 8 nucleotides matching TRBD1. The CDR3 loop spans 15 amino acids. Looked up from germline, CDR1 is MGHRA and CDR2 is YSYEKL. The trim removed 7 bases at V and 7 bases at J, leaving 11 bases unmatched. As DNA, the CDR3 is TGCGCCAGCACCACTTTCGGCAGGGGGCCTGAAAAACTGTTTTTT. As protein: CASTTFGRGPEKLFF.

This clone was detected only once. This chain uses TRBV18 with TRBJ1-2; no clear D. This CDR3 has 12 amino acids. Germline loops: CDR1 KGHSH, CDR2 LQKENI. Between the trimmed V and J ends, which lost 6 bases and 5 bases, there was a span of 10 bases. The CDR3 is CASSIETYGYTF. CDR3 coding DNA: TGTGCCAGCTCTATTGAGACATATGGCTACACCTTC.

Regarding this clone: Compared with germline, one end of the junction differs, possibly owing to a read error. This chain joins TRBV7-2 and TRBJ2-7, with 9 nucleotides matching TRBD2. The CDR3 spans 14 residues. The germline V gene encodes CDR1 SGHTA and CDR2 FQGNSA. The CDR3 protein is CASRLGGGAREQYF. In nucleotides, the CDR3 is TGTGCCAGCAGGTTAGGCGGGGGGGCAAGGGAGCAGTACTTC.

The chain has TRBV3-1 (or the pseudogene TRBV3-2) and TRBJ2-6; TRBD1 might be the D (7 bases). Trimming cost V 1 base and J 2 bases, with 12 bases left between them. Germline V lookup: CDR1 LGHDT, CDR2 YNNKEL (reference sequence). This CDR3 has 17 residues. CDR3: CASSQGAGGTGANVLTF. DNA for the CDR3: TGTGCCAGCAGCCAAGGAGCAGGGGGGACTGGGGCCAACGTCCTGACTTTC.

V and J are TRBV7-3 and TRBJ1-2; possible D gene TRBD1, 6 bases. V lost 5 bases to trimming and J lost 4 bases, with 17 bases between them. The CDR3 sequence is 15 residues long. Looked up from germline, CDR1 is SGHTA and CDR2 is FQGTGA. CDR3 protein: CASSPSAGAGYGYTF. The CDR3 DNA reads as TGTGCCAGCAGCCCAAGTGCAGGGGCGGGCTATGGCTACACCTTC.

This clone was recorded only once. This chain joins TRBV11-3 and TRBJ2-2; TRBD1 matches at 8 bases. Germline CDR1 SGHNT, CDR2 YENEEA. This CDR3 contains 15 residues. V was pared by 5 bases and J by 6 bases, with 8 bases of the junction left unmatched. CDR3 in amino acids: CASSPFGQGAGELFF. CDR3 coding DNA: TGTGCCAGCAGCCCGTTCGGACAGGGAGCCGGGGAGCTGTTTTTT.

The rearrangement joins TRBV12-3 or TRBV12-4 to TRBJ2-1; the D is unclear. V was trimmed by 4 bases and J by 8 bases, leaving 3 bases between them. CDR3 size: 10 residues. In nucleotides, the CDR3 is TGTGCCAGCAGTTCGGATGAGCAGTTCTTC. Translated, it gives CASSSDEQFF.

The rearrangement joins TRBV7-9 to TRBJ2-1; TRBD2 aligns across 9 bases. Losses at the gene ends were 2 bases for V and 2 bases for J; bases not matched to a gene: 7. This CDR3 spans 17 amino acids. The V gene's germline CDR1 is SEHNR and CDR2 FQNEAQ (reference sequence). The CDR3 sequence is CASSLFGAGGAYNEQFF. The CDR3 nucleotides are TGTGCCAGCAGCTTATTTGGAGCGGGGGGTGCCTACAATGAGCAGTTCTTC. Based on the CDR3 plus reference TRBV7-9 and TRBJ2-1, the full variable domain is DTGVSQNPRHKITKRGQNVTFRCDPISEHNRLYWYRQTLGQGPEFLTYFQNEAQLEKSRLLSDRFSAERPKGSFSTLEIQRTEQGDSAMYLCASSLFGAGGAYNEQFFGPGTRLTVL.

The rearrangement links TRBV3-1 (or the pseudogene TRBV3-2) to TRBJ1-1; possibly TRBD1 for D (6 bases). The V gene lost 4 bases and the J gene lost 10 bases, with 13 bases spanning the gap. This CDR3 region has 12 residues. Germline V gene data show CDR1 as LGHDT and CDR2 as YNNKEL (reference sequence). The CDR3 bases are TGTGCCAGCAGCCTACAGGGTGTACGAGCTTTCTTT. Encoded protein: CASSLQGVRAFF.

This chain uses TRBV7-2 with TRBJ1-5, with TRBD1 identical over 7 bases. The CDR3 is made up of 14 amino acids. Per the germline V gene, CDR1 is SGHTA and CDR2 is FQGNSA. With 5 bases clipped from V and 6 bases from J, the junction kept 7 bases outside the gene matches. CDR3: CASSPRQGSQPQHF. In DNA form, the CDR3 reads TGTGCCAGCAGCCCTAGACAGGGCAGTCAGCCCCAGCATTTT.

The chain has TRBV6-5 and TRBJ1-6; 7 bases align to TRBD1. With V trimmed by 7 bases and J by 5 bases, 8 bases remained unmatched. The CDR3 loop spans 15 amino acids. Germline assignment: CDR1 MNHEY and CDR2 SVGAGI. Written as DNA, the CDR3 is TGTGCCAGCACCCGAGGACAGGCCAATAATTCACCCCTCCACTTT. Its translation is CASTRGQANNSPLHF.

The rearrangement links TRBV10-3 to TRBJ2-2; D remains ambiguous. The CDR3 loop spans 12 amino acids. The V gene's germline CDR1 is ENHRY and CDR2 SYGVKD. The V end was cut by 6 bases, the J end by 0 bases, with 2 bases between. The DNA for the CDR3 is TGTGCCATCAGCGCGAACACCGGGGAGCTGTTTTTT. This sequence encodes CAISANTGELFF.

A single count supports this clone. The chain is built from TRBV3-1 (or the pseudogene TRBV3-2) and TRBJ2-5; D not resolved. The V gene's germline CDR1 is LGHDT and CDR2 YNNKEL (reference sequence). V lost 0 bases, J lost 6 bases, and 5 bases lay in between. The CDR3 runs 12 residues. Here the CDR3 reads CASSQDEKTQYF. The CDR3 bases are TGTGCCAGCAGCCAAGATGAGAAGACCCAGTACTTC.

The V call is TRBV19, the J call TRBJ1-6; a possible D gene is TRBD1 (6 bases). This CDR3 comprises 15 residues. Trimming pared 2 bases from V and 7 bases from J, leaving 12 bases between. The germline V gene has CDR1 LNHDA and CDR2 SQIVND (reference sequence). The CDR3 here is CASSIRTDTNSPLHF. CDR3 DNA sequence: TGTGCCAGTAGTATAAGGACAGACACGAATTCACCCCTCCACTTT.

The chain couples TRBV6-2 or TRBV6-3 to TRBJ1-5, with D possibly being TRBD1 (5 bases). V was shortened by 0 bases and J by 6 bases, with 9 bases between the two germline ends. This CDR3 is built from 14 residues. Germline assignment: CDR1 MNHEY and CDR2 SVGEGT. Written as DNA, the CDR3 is TGTGCCAGCAGTTACTCGCCGACAGTTCAGCCCCAGCATTTT. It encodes CASSYSPTVQPQHF.

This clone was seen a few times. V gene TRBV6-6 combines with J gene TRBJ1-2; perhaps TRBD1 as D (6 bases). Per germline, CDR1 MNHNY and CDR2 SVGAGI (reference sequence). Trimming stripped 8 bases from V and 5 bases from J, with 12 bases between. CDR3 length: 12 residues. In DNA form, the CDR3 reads TGTGCCAGCCGGGACACCGATTATGGCTACACCTTC. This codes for CASRDTDYGYTF.

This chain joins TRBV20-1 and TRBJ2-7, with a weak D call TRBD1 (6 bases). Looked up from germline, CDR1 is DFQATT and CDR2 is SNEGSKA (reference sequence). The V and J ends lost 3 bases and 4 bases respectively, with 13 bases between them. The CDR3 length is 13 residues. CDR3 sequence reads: CSASKGDGYEQYF. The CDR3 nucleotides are TGCAGTGCTAGTAAGGGGGATGGGTACGAGCAGTACTTC.

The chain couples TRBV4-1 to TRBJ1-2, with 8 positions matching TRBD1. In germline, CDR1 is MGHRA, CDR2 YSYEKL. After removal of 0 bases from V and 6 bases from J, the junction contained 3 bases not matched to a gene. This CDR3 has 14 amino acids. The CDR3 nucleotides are TGCGCCAGCAGCCAAGATAACAGGGGGGATGGCTACACCTTC. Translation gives CASSQDNRGDGYTF.